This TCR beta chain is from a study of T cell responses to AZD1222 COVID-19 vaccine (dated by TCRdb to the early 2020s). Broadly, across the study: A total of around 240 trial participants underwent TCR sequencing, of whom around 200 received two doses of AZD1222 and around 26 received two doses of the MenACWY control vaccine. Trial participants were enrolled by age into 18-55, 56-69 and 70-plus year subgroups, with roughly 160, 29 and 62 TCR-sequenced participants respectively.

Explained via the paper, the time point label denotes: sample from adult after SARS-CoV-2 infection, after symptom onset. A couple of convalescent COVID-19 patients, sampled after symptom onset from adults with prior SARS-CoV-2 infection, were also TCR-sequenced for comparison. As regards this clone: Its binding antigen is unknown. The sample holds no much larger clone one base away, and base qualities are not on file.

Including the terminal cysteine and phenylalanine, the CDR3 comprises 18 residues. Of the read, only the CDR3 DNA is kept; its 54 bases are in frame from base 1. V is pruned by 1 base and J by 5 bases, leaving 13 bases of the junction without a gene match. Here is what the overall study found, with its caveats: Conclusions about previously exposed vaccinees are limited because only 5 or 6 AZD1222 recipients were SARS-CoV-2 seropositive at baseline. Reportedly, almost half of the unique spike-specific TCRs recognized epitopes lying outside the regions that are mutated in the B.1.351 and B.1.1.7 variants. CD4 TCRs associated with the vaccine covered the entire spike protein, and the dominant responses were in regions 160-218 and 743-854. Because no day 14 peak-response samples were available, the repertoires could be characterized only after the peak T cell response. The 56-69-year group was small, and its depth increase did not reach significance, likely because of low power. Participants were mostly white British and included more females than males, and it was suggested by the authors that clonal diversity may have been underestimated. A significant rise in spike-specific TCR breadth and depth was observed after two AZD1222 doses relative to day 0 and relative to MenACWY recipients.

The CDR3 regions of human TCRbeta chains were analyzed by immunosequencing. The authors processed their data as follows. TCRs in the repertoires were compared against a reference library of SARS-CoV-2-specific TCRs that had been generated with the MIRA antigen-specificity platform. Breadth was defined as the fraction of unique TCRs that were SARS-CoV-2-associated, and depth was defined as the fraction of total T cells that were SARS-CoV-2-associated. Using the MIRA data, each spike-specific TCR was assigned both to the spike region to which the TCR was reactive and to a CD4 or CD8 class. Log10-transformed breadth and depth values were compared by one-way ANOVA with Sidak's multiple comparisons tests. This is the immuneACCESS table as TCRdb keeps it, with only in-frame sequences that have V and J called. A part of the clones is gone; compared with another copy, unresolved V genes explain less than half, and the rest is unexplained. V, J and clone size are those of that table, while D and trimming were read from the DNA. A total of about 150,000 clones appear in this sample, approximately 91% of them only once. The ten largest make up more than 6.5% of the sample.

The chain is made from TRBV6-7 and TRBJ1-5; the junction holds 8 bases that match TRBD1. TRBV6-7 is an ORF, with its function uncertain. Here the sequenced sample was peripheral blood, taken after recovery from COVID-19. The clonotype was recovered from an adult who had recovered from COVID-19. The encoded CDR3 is CASSYWAAGGRRDQPQHF. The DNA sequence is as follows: TGTGCCAGCAGTTACTGGGCGGCAGGGGGCAGGAGAGATCAGCCCCAGCATTTT.